Listed below are T cell receptor beta chains from one sample, sequenced in a study of cytomegalovirus exposure and HLA in healthy donors. Sequenced by immunoSEQ multiplex PCR; TCRdb stores in-frame clones only, minus some. The sample lists about 180,000 clones, 85% occurring once. The sequenced sample was PBMCs. The receptors were sampled from a man aged 18 to 35 in good health and CMV-seropositive. Each CDR3 is given with its conserved first and last residue. D genes are given only for firm matches. Clone size is shown for a subset of rows, as once, few, many or a class of expanded clone.

CASRYSGGSDYEQYF	TGTGCCAGCAGGTATTCAGGGGGGTCCGACTACGAGCAGTACTTC	.	TRBV6-5	TRBJ2-7	.
CASSFRGDLETQYF	TGCGCCAGCAGCTTCAGGGGGGACTTGGAGACCCAGTACTTC	.	TRBV5-1	TRBJ2-5	.
CASSFDRPNTEAFF	TGCGCCAGCAGCTTTGACAGACCGAACACTGAAGCTTTCTTT	.	TRBV5-1	TRBJ1-1	.
CASSRDTGTGGYTF	TGTGCCAGCAGCCGCGATACAGGGACGGGGGGCTACACCTTC	.	TRBV11-2	TRBJ1-2	few
CASRPQGGQETQYF	TGTGCCAGCAGGCCACAGGGGGGACAAGAGACCCAGTACTTC	TRBD1	TRBV2	TRBJ2-5	.
CASSENSGRVYGTGELFF	TGTGCCAGCAGTGAGAACAGCGGGAGGGTCTACGGCACCGGGGAGCTGTTTTTT	TRBD2	TRBV25-1	TRBJ2-2	.
CASRAIRAISYEQYF	TGTGCCAGCAGAGCCATCAGGGCTATCTCCTACGAGCAGTACTTC	.	TRBV6-5	TRBJ2-7	.
CAWSELSTEAFF	TGTGCCTGGAGTGAATTGAGTACGGAAGCTTTCTTT	.	TRBV30	TRBJ1-1	.
CATSRDTGLYEQYF	TGTGCCACCAGCAGAGATACAGGCCTCTACGAGCAGTACTTC	.	TRBV15	TRBJ2-7	.
CASSVTGVETEAFF	TGTGCCAGCAGCGTAACAGGGGTCGAGACTGAAGCTTTCTTT	TRBD1	TRBV9	TRBJ1-1	.
CASSLTGGYGYTF	TGTGCCAGCAGTTTAACGGGGGGCTATGGCTACACCTTC	.	TRBV28	TRBJ1-2	.
CASSLRPRTRPSIGQFF	TGTGCCAGCAGCTTACGTCCTAGGACACGACCATCGATAGGGCAGTTCTTC	.	TRBV5-6	TRBJ2-1	.
CASRDRINEQFF	TGTGCCAGCCGCGACAGGATCAATGAGCAGTTCTTC	.	TRBV19	TRBJ2-1	.
CASSLGTATNEKLFF	TGCGCCAGCAGCTTGGGGACTGCAACTAATGAAAAACTGTTTTTT	.	TRBV5-1	TRBJ1-4	.
CASSLGTGSQPQHF	TGCGCCAGCAGCCTAGGGACAGGGAGTCAGCCCCAGCATTTT	TRBD1	TRBV5-1	TRBJ1-5	.
CASRAPDTLSEQYF	TGTGCCAGTAGGGCCCCAGACACCTTGTCCGAGCAGTACTTC	.	TRBV19	TRBJ2-7	.
CASSPPRQTNEQFF	TGCGCCAGCAGCCCTCCCCGCCAAACTAATGAGCAGTTCTTC	.	TRBV5-1	TRBJ2-1	once